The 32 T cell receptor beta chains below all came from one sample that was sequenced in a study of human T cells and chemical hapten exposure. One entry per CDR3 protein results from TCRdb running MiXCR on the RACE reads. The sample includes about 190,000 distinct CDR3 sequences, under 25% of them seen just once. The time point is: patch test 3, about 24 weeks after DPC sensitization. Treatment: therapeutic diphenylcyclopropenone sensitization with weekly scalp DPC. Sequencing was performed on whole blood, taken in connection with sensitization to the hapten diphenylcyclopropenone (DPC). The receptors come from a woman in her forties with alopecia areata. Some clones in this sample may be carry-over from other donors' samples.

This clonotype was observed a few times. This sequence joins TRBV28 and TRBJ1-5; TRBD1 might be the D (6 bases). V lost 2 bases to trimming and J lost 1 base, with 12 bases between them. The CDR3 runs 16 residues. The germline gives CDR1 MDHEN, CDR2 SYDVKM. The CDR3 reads CASSLPRGGSNQPQHF. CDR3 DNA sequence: TGTGCCAGCAGTTTACCCAGGGGCGGCAGCAATCAGCCCCAGCATTTT.

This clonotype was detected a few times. The CDR3 region is CSASLSTVGYTF. CDR3 nucleotides: TGCAGTGCTAGTCTCTCGACGGTGGGCTACACCTTC. The chain has TRBV20-1 and TRBJ1-2; the D is unclear. This CDR3 spans 12 amino acids. V lost 3 bases and J 8 bases, leaving 13 bases between the germline ends. CDR1 and CDR2 (germline): DFQATT, SNEGSKA (reference sequence).

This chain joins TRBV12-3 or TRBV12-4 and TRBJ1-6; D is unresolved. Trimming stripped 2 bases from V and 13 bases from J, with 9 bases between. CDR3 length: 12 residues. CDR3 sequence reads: CASSLSGGPLHF. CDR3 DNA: TGTGCCAGCAGTTTATCTGGCGGGCCCCTCCACTTT.

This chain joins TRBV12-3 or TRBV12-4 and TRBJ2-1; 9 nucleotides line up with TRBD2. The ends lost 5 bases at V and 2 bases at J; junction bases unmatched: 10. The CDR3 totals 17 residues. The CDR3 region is CASSLDPAGGPYNEQFF. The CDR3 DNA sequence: TGTGCCAGCAGTCTCGACCCAGCGGGAGGCCCCTACAATGAGCAGTTCTTC.

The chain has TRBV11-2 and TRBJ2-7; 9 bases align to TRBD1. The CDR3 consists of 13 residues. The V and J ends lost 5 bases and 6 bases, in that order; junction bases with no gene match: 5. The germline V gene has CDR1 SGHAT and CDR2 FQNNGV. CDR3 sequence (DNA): TGTGCCAGCAGCCGGACAGGGGTATCCGAGCAGTACTTC. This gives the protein CASSRTGVSEQYF.

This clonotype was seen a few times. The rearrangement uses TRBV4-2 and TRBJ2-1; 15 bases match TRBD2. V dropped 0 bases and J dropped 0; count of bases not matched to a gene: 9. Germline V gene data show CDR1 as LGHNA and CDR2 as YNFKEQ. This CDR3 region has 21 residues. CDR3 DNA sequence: TGTGCCAGCAGCCAAGAGGAAGGACTAGCGGGAGGGCCGAGCTCCTACAATGAGCAGTTCTTC. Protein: CASSQEEGLAGGPSSYNEQFF.

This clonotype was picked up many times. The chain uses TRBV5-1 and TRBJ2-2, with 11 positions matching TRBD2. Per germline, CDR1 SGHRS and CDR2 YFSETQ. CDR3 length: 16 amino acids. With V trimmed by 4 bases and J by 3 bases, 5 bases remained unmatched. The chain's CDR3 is CASSSGTSGYTGELFF. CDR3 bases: TGCGCCAGCAGCAGCGGGACTAGCGGATACACCGGGGAGCTGTTTTTT. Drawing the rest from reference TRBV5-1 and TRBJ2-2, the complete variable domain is KAGVTQTPRYLIKTRGQQVTLSCSPISGHRSVSWYQQTPGQGLQFLFEYFSETQRNKGNFPGRFSGRQFSNSRSEMNVSTLELGDSALYLCASSSGTSGYTGELFFGEGSRLTVL.

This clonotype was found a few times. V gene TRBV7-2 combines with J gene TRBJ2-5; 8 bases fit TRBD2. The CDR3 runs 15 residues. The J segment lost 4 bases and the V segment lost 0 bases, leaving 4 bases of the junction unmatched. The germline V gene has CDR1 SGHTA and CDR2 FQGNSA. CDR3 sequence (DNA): TGTGCCAGCAGCTTAGCGCGGACTAGCAGAGAGACCCAGTACTTC. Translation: CASSLARTSRETQYF.

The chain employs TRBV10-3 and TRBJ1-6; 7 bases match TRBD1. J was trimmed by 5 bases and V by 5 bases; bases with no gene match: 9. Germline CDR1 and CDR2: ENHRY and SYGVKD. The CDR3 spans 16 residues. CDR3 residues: CAISPAGTADNSPLHF. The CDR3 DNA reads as TGTGCCATCAGTCCCGCCGGGACAGCTGATAATTCACCCCTCCACTTT.

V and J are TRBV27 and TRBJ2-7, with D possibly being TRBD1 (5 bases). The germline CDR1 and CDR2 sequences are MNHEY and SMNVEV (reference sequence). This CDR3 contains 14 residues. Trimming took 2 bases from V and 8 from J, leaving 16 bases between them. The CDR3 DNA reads TGTGCCAGCAGTTTAAAAGGGGAAAGGAGCAAGCAGTACTTC. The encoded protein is CASSLKGERSKQYF.

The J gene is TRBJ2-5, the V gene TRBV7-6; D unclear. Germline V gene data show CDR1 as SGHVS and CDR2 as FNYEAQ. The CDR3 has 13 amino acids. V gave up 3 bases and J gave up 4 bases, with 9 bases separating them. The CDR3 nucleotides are TGTGCCAGCAGCTTTGTGGGCAGAGAGACCCAGTACTTC. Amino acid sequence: CASSFVGRETQYF.

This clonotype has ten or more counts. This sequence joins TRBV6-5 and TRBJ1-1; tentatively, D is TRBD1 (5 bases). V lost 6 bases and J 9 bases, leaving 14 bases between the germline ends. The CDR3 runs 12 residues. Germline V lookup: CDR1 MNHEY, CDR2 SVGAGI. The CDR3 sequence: CASRFGAGKAFF. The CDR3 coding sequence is TGTGCCAGCAGGTTCGGGGCAGGGAAAGCTTTCTTT.

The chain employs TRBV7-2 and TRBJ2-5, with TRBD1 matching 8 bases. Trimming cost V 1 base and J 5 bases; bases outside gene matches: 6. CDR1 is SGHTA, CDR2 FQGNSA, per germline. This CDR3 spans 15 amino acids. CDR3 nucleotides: TGTGCCAGCAGCTTAGATGCAGGGGGCTTGGAGACCCAGTACTTC. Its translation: CASSLDAGGLETQYF.

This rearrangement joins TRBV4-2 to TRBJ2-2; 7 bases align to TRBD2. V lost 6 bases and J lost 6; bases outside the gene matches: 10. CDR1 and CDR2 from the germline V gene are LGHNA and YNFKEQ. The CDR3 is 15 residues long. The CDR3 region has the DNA TGTGCCAGCAGTCCCCGGGCGGGAGATGCCGGGGAGCTGTTTTTT. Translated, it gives CASSPRAGDAGELFF.

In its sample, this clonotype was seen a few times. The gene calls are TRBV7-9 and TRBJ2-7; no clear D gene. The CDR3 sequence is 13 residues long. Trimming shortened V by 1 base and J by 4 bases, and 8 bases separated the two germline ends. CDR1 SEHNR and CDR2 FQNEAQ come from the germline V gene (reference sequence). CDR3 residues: CASSLVFSYEQYF. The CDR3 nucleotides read TGTGCCAGCAGCTTAGTCTTCTCGTACGAGCAGTACTTC.

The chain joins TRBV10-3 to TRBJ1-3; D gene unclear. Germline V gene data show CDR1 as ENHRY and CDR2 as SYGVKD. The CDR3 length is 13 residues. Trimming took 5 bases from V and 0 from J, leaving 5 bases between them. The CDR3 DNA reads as TGTGCCATCAGTAAGGGCTCTGGAAACACCATATATTTT. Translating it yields CAISKGSGNTIYF.

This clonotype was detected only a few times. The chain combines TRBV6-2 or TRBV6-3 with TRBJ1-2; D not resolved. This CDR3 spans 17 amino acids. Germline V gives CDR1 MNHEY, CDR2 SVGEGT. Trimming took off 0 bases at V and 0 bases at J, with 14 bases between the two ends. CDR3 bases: TGTGCCAGCAGTTACTCCAGGACTTTGTTTCCTAACTATGGCTACACCTTC. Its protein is CASSYSRTLFPNYGYTF.

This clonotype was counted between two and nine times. The CDR3 loop is CASSPDIGNEQFF. In DNA form, the CDR3 reads TGTGCCAGCAGTCCCGACATCGGCAATGAGCAGTTCTTC. V and J are TRBV9 and TRBJ2-1; D not certain. V was trimmed by 5 bases and J by 6 bases, leaving 12 bases between them. CDR1 is SGDLS, CDR2 YYNGEE, per germline. This CDR3 is built from 13 residues.

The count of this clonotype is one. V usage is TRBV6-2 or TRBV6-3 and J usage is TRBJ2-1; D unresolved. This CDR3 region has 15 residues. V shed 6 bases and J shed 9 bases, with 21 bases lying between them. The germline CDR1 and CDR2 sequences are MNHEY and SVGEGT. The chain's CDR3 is CASRRTGSPGPEQFF. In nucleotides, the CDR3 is TGTGCCAGCAGGCGCACCGGGTCCCCTGGCCCTGAGCAGTTCTTC.

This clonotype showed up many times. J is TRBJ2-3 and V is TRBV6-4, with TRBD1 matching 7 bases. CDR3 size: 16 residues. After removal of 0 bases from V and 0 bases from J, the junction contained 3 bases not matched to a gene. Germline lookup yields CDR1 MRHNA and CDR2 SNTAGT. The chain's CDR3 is CASSDSAGGSTDTQYF. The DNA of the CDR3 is TGTGCCAGCAGTGACTCCGCAGGGGGTAGCACAGATACGCAGTATTTT.

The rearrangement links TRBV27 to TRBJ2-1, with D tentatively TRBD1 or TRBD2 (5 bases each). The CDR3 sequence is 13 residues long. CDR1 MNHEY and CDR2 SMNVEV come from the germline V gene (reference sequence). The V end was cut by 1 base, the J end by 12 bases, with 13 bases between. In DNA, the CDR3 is TGTGCCAGCAGTTTATACGGGGACGGCTTGCAGTTCTTC. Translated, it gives CASSLYGDGLQFF.

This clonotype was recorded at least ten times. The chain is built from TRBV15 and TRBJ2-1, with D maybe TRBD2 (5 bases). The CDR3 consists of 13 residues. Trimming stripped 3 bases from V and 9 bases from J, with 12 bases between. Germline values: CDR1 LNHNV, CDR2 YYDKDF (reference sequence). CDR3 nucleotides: TGTGCCACCAGCAGGGGTATCGAGGGTGAGCAGTTCTTC. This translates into CATSRGIEGEQFF.

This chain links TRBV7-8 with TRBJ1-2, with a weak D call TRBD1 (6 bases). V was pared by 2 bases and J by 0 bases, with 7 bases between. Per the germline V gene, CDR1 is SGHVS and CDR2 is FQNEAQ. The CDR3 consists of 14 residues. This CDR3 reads CASSLRQANYGYTF. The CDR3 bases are TGTGCCAGCAGCTTACGACAGGCTAACTATGGCTACACCTTC.

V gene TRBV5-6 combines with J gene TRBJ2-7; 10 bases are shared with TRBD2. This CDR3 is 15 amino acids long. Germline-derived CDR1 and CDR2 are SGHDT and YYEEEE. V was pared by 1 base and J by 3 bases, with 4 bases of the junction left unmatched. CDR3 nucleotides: TGTGCCAGCAGCTTGTTGCTAGCGGGAGACTACGAGCAGTACTTC. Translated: CASSLLLAGDYEQYF.

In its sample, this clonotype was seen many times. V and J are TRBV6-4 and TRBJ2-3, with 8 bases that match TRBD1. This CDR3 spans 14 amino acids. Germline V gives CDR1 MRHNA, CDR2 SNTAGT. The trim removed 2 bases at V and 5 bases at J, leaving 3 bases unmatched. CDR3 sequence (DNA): TGTGCCAGCAGTGACGGACAGGGAGGAGATACGCAGTATTTT. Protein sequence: CASSDGQGGDTQYF.

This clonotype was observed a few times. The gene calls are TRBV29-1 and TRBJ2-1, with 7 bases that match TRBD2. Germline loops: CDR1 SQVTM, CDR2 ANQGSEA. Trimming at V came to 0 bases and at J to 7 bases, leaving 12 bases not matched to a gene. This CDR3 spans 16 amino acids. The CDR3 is CSVEDLGEGPKNEQFF. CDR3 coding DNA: TGCAGCGTTGAAGATTTGGGGGAGGGCCCGAAAAATGAGCAGTTCTTC.

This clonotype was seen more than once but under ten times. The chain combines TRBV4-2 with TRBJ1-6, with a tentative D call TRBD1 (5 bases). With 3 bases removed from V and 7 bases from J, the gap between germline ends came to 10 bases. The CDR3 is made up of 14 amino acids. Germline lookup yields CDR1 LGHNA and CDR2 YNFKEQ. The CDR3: CASSQGDGNSPLHF. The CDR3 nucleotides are TGTGCCAGCAGCCAGGGGGACGGGAATTCACCCCTCCACTTT.

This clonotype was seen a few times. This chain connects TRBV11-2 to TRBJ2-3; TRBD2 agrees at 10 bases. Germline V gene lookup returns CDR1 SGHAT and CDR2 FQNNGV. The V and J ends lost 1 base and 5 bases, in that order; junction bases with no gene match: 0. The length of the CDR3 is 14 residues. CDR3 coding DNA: TGTGCCAGCAGCTTAGGGACTAGCGGAGATACGCAGTATTTT. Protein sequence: CASSLGTSGDTQYF.

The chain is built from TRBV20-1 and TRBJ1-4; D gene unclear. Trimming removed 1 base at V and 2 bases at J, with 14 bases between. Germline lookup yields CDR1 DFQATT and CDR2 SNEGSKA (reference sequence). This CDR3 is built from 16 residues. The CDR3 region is CSARGPGSLTNEKLFF. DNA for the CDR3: TGCAGTGCTAGAGGCCCTGGATCCCTGACTAATGAAAAACTGTTTTTT.

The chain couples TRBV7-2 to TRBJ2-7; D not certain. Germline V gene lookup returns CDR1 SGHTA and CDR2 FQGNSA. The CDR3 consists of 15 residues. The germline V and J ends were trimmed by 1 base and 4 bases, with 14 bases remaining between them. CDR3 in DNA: TGTGCCAGCAGCTTAGGAGACCGAAGCGTGTACGAGCAGTACTTC. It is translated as CASSLGDRSVYEQYF. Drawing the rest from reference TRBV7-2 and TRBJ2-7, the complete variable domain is GAGVSQSPSNKVTEKGKDVELRCDPISGHTALYWYRQSLGQGLEFLIYFQGNSAPDKSGLPSDRFSAERTGGSVSTLTIQRTQQEDSAVYLCASSLGDRSVYEQYFGPGTRLTVT.

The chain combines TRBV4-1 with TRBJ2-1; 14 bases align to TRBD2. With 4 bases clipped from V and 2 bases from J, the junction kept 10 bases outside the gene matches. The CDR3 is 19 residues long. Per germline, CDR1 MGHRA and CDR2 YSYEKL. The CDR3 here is CASSPGLAGAGLAYNEQFF. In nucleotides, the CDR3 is TGCGCCAGCAGCCCGGGACTAGCGGGAGCGGGGTTAGCCTACAATGAGCAGTTCTTC.

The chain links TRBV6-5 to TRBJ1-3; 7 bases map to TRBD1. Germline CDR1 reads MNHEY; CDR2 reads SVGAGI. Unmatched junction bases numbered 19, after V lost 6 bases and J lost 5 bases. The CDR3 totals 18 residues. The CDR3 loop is CASSDRVANPTLRNTIYF. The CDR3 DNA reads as TGTGCCAGCAGCGACAGGGTCGCCAACCCTACCCTTAGAAACACCATATATTTT.